This T cell receptor beta chain is drawn from a study of response to subunit inactivated influenza vaccine. This clonotype has at least ten counts. No antigen is known for it. TCRdb re-called the RT-PCR reads with MiXCR, one entry per CDR3 protein. The profile shows some 520,000 distinct CDR3 sequences, about 15% of them singletons. Study-wide findings and caveats: Authors proposed each seasonal influenza vaccination draws in few new T cells.

Sequenced here: CD4+ T cells sorted from PBMCs, sampled around 2 years after vaccination. This TCR was sampled from a man in his fifties or sixties who received an inactivated influenza vaccine.

The CDR3 loop reads CATAGTYSRNEQFF. As DNA, the CDR3 is TGTGCCACCGCCGGGACATATAGTAGAAATGAGCAGTTCTTC. The rearrangement uses TRBV10-3 and TRBJ2-1, with TRBD1 as a possible D gene (6 bases). This CDR3 is 14 amino acids long. The V gene's germline CDR1 is ENHRY and CDR2 SYGVKD. V dropped 10 bases and J dropped 7 bases, with 20 bases sitting between them.